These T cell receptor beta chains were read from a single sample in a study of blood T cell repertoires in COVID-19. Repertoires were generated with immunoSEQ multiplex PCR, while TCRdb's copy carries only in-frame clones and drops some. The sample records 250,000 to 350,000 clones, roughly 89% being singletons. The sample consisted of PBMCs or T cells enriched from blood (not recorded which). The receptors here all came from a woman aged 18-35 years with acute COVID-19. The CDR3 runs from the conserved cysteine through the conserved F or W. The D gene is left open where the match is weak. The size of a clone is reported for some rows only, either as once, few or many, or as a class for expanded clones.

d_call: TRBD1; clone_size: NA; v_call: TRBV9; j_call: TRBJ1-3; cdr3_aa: CASSLDRASGNTIYF; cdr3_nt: TGTGCCAGCAGCCTCGACAGGGCCTCTGGAAACACCATATATTTT
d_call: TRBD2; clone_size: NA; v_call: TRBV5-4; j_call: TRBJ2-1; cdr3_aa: CASSLNAGGGYNEQFF; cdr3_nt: TGTGCCAGCAGCTTGAATGCGGGAGGAGGATACAATGAGCAGTTCTTC
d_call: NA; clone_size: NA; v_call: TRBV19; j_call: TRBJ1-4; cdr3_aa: CASTGQGLGEKLFF; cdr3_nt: TGTGCCAGTACAGGTCAGGGGCTGGGTGAAAAACTGTTTTTT
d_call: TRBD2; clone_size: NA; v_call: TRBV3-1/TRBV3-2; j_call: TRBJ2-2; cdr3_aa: CASSQVPGLGRTGELFF; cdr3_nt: TGTGCCAGCAGCCAAGTACCTGGACTAGGGAGGACCGGGGAGCTGTTTTTT
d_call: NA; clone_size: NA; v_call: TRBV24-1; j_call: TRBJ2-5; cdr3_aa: CATSGGSVETQYF; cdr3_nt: TGTGCCACCAGTGGAGGTAGCGTAGAGACCCAGTACTTC
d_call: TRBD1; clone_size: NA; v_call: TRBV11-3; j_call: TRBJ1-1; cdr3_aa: CASSLDGQGHTEAFF; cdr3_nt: TGTGCCAGCAGCTTAGATGGACAGGGGCACACTGAAGCTTTCTTT
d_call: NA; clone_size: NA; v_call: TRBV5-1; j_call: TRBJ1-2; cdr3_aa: CASSFSPPGPYGYTF; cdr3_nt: TGCGCCAGCAGCTTTTCTCCACCTGGCCCCTATGGCTACACCTTC
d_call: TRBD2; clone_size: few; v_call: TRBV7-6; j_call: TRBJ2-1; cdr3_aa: CASSDLLAGLDNEQFF; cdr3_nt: TGTGCCAGCAGCGACTTACTAGCGGGACTAGACAATGAGCAGTTCTTC
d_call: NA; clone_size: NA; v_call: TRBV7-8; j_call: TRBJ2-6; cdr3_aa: CASSYLRSGANVLTF; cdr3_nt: TGTGCCAGCAGCTACCTCAGGTCTGGGGCCAACGTCCTGACTTTC
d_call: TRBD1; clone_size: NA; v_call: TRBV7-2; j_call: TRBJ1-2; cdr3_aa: CASSLAITGTDGYTF; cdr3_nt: TGTGCCAGCAGCTTAGCGATCACCGGGACAGATGGCTACACCTTC
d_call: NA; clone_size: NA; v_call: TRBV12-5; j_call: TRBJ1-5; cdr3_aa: CASGGGPGLQPQHF; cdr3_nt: TGTGCTAGTGGTGGGGGCCCGGGGCTTCAGCCCCAGCATTTT